The rows below give T cell receptor beta chains drawn from one sample of a study of blood T cell repertoires in COVID-19. Sequencing used immunoSEQ multiplex PCR; TCRdb keeps in-frame clones, though not all of them. The sample lists 200,000 or so clones; nearly 90% were seen once. The sequenced sample was PBMCs or T cells enriched from blood (not recorded which). These receptors all stem from a young man who had recovered from COVID-19. Both conserved end residues are part of each CDR3. D genes are given only for firm matches. Where a row states a size, it is once, few, many or the class of an expanded clone; other rows omit it.

TRBV5-1	few	-	TRBJ1-4	CASSFLSFEEKLFF	TGCGCCAGCAGCTTCCTTTCCTTCGAGGAAAAACTGTTTTTT
TRBV19	-	-	TRBJ2-1	CASSIGQRAYNEQFF	TGTGCCAGTAGTATAGGTCAGCGGGCCTACAATGAGCAGTTCTTC
TRBV7-2	once	-	TRBJ1-1	CASSPRRGFTEAFF	TGTGCCAGCAGTCCCCGGCGGGGGTTCACTGAAGCTTTCTTT
TRBV5-6	-	-	TRBJ1-5	CASSLEGGRQPQHF	TGTGCCAGCAGCTTGGAGGGAGGGAGGCAGCCCCAGCATTTT
TRBV4-3	once	TRBD1	TRBJ1-4	CASSQDGTVITNEKLFF	TGCGCCAGCAGCCAAGATGGGACAGTCATAACTAATGAAAAACTGTTTTTT
TRBV4-1	-	-	TRBJ2-3	CASSQEWGGGTDTQYF	TGCGCCAGCAGCCAAGAGTGGGGAGGTGGCACAGATACGCAGTATTTT
TRBV4-1	-	-	TRBJ2-7	CASSPEAEGREIQYF	TGCGCCAGCAGCCCCGAAGCAGAGGGTCGCGAAATTCAGTACTTC
TRBV12-3/TRBV12-4	-	-	TRBJ2-7	CASRPLAGVQYF	TGTGCCAGCAGGCCTCTAGCCGGGGTGCAGTACTTC
TRBV30	-	-	TRBJ1-5	CAWDSGHNQPQHF	TGTGCCTGGGACAGCGGCCACAATCAGCCCCAGCATTTT
TRBV13	-	TRBD2	TRBJ2-1	CASSPGGGNEQFF	TGTGCCAGCAGCCCGGGGGGGGGCAATGAGCAGTTCTTC